A selection of T cell receptor beta chains follows, all from one sample in a study of regulatory T cells in long-lasting Graves disease. TCRdb called the multiplex PCR reads again in MiXCR, with one record for every CDR3 protein. The table lists some 560,000 distinct CDR3 sequences, 16% of them singletons. The same data also contributed to another study, on T cells in Graves' hyperthyroidism and ophthalmopathy.

The sample consisted of peripheral blood mononuclear cells (PBMCs), taken at new diagnosis, from a patient treated with antithyroid drugs. Source of these receptors: a woman aged 35 to 60 with Graves disease. CDR3s include the opening cysteine and the closing phenylalanine or tryptophan. The D gene is left open where the match is weak. Clone size is shown for a subset of rows, as once, few, many or a class of expanded clone.

TRBV28,many,15,TRBJ1-1,.,CASSLPGRTNTEAFF,TGTGCCAGCAGTCTTCCGGGACGCACAAACACTGAAGCTTTCTTT
TRBV7-9,many,14,TRBJ2-7,.,CASSTTDRTYEQYF,TGTGCCAGCAGCACGACGGACAGAACCTACGAGCAGTACTTC
TRBV27,.,16,TRBJ2-1,TRBD1,CASSSPSRGRVGEQFF,TGTGCCAGCAGTTCCCCAAGCAGGGGGCGAGTGGGTGAGCAGTTCTTC
TRBV29-1,many,13,TRBJ2-5,.,CSVGNSHQETQYF,TGCAGCGTTGGGAACAGCCACCAAGAGACCCAGTACTTC
TRBV7-2,many,16,TRBJ2-7,.,CASSLDRDRPGYEQYF,TGTGCCAGCAGCTTAGATCGAGACAGGCCAGGGTACGAGCAGTACTTC
TRBV6-2/TRBV6-3,.,15,TRBJ2-1,.,CASSYNGALNNEQFF,TGTGCCAGCAGTTACAACGGAGCCCTCAACAATGAGCAGTTCTTC
TRBV18,many,15,TRBJ1-4,.,CASSLDRREAEKLFF,TGTGCCAGCTCACTCGACAGAAGAGAAGCCGAAAAACTGTTTTTT
TRBV13,many,15,TRBJ1-4,TRBD1,CASSTRTGSNEKLFF,TGTGCCAGCAGCACCAGGACAGGGTCGAATGAAAAACTGTTTTTT
TRBV6-1,many,14,TRBJ1-1,TRBD1,CASSGDSWGTEAFF,TGTGCCAGCAGTGGGGACAGTTGGGGGACTGAAGCTTTCTTT
TRBV15,.,13,TRBJ2-5,.,CATRGQGQETQYF,TGTGCCACCAGGGGACAAGGACAAGAGACCCAGTACTTC
TRBV30,many,11,TRBJ2-2,.,CAWSRNGELFF,TGTGCCTGGAGTAGGAACGGGGAGCTGTTTTTT
TRBV12-5,.,16,TRBJ2-1,.,CASGLVLGGPRNEQFF,TGTGCTAGTGGTTTGGTACTTGGGGGGCCCAGGAATGAGCAGTTCTTC
TRBV19,.,17,TRBJ1-1,.,CASSIGTLREWDTEAFF,TGTGCCAGTAGTATAGGTACTTTGAGGGAGTGGGACACTGAAGCTTTCTTT
TRBV29-1,few,14,TRBJ2-1,.,CSAVPGAYYNEQFF,TGCAGCGCCGTCCCTGGCGCCTATTACAATGAGCAGTTCTTC
TRBV10-3,few,16,TRBJ2-7,TRBD1,CAISGSLGQGLYEQYF,TGTGCCATCAGTGGGAGCCTGGGACAGGGGTTGTACGAGCAGTACTTC
TRBV19,.,17,TRBJ1-1,.,CASSIAPPGTPNTEAFF,TGTGCCAGTAGTATTGCGCCCCCCGGGACACCGAACACTGAAGCTTTCTTT
TRBV11-3,many,13,TRBJ2-2,.,CASSRVNTGELFF,TGTGCCAGCAGCAGAGTGAACACCGGGGAGCTGTTTTTT
TRBV5-4,.,18,TRBJ2-6,.,CASTRGGTAVSGANVLTF,TGTGCCAGCACCCGGGGAGGGACAGCAGTCTCTGGGGCCAACGTCCTGACTTTC
TRBV6-5,.,15,TRBJ1-1,.,CASSYSGPMNTEAFF,TGTGCCAGCAGTTACTCGGGGCCTATGAACACTGAAGCTTTCTTT
TRBV20-1,many,13,TRBJ2-1,TRBD2,CSARDLAGNEQFF,TGCAGTGCTAGAGATCTAGCGGGCAATGAGCAGTTCTTC
TRBV20-1,few,13,TRBJ1-4,TRBD1,CSARTGGAEKLFF,TGCAGTGCGAGGACAGGGGGGGCTGAAAAACTGTTTTTT
TRBV10-3,many,14,TRBJ1-5,.,CASSKAASNQPQHF,TGTGCCAGCTCGAAGGCAGCTTCAAATCAGCCCCAGCATTTT
TRBV7-9,few,16,TRBJ2-1,TRBD1,CASSLQGTGAYNEQFF,TGTGCCAGCAGCCTGCAGGGGACAGGGGCGTACAATGAGCAGTTCTTC
TRBV3-1,many,12,TRBJ2-7,.,CASTSGRDEQYF,TGTGCCAGCACCTCGGGCAGGGACGAGCAGTACTTC
TRBV6-1,.,13,TRBJ1-2,.,CASSVDGLYGYTF,TGTGCCAGCAGCGTGGACGGTCTCTATGGCTACACCTTC
TRBV29-1,few,14,TRBJ1-2,TRBD1,CSVVRTGQNYGYTF,TGCAGCGTTGTGCGGACAGGGCAGAACTATGGCTACACCTTC
TRBV20-1,.,12,TRBJ2-3,TRBD2,CSLAALTDTQYF,TGCAGCCTAGCGGCACTTACAGATACGCAGTATTTT
TRBV18,many,12,TRBJ2-5,TRBD1,CASSQQGETQYF,TGTGCCAGCAGTCAACAGGGGGAGACCCAGTACTTC
TRBV27,many,16,TRBJ1-2,.,CASSLGSGVSVYGYTF,TGTGCCAGCAGTTTAGGGTCCGGGGTATCGGTCTATGGCTACACCTTC
TRBV3-1,many,15,TRBJ2-5,TRBD1,CASSPGQQRWETQYF,TGTGCCAGCAGCCCGGGACAGCAGAGGTGGGAGACCCAGTACTTC
TRBV18,many,14,TRBJ1-2,.,CASSPDPLGWGYTF,TGTGCCAGCTCACCGGACCCCTTGGGTTGGGGCTACACCTTC
TRBV19,few,15,TRBJ2-1,TRBD1,CASSRGQGAESEQFF,TGTGCCAGTAGTAGGGGACAGGGGGCGGAAAGTGAGCAGTTCTTC
TRBV20-1,few,15,TRBJ2-1,.,CSSTSADLDYNEQFF,TGCAGTTCCACCAGCGCTGATTTAGACTACAATGAGCAGTTCTTC
TRBV30,many,13,TRBJ2-5,.,CAWMWRGQETQYF,TGTGCCTGGATGTGGAGGGGACAAGAGACCCAGTACTTC
TRBV20-1,.,15,TRBJ2-1,TRBD2,CSAMLGLGAYNEQFF,TGCAGTGCTATGCTAGGACTAGGAGCATACAATGAGCAGTTCTTC
TRBV7-9,many,13,TRBJ2-3,.,CASSLRSVDTQYF,TGTGCCAGCAGCTTAAGAAGCGTAGATACGCAGTATTTT
TRBV7-7,many,13,TRBJ2-1,.,CASSLGWYNEQFF,TGTGCTAGCAGCTTAGGCTGGTACAATGAGCAGTTCTTC
TRBV6-5,.,16,TRBJ1-1,.,CASSYPPGRPNTEAFF,TGTGCCAGCAGTTACCCTCCGGGACGGCCGAACACTGAAGCTTTCTTT
TRBV12-3/TRBV12-4,many,13,TRBJ2-1,.,CASSADPPDEQFF,TGTGCCAGCAGCGCCGACCCTCCAGATGAGCAGTTCTTC
TRBV19,.,13,TRBJ1-5,.,CASRKGRDQPQHF,TGTGCCAGTAGAAAGGGAAGGGACCAGCCCCAGCATTTT